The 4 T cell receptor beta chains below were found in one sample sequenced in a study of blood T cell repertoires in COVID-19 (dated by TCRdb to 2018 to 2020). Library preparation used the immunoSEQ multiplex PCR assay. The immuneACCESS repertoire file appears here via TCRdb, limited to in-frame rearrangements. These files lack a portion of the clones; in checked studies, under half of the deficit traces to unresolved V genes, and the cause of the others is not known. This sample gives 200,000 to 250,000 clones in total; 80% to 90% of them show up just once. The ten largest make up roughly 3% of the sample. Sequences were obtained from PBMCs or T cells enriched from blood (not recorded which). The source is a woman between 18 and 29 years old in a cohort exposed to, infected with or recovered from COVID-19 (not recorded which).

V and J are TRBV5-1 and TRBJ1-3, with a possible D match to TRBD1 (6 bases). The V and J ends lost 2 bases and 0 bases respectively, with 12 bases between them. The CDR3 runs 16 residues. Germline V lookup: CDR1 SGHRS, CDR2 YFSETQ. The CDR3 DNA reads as TGCGCCAGCAGCTTACAGGGCCCGAACTCTGGAAACACCATATATTTT. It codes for CASSLQGPNSGNTIYF.

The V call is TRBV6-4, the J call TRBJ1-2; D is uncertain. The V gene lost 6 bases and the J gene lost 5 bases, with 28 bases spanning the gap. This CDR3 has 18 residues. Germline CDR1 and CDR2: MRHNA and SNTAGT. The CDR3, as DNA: TGTGCCAGCAGCCAGAGGGTAGTGGCAGGTTCGACCGTTTATGGCTACACCTTC. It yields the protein CASSQRVVAGSTVYGYTF.

The CDR3 sequence: CASSLQGSLRYGYTF. The CDR3 nucleotides are TGTGCCAGCAGTCTTCAGGGATCCCTTCGATATGGCTACACCTTC. The V call is TRBV6-5, the J call TRBJ1-2; maybe TRBD1 (5 bases). The CDR3 is made up of 15 amino acids. V shed 5 bases and J shed 5 bases, with 18 bases lying between them. The germline CDR1 and CDR2 sequences are MNHEY and SVGAGI.

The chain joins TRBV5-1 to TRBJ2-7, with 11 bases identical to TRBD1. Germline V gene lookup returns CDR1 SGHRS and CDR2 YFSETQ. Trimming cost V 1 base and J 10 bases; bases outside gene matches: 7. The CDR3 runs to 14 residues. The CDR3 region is CASSLPGTGGPQYF. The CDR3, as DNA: TGCGCCAGCAGCTTGCCCGGGACAGGGGGGCCTCAGTACTTC.